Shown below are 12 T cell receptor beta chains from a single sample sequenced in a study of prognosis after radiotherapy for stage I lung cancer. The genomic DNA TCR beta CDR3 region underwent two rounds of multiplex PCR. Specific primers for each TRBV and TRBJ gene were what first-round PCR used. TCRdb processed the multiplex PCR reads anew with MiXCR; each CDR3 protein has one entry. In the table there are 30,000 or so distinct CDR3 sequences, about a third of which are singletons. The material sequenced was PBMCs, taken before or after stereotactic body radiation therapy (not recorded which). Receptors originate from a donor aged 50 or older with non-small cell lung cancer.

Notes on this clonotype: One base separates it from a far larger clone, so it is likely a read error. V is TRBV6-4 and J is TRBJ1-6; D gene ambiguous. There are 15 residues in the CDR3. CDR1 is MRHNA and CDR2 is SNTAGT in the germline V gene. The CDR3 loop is CASSLSGSYNSTLHF. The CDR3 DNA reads TGTGCCAGCAGTTTAAGTGGGTCCTATAATTCAACCCTCCACTTT.

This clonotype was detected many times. CDR3 nucleotides: TGTGCCAGCAGTTACTCGCTGACGGTAACTGGAAACACCATATATTTT. It translates to CASSYSLTVTGNTIYF. The V and J genes are TRBV6-5 and TRBJ1-3, with D unresolved. The V end lost 0 bases, the J end lost 2 bases, and 11 bases lay between the germline ends. The CDR3 loop spans 16 amino acids. Germline CDR1 reads MNHEY; CDR2 reads SVGAGI.

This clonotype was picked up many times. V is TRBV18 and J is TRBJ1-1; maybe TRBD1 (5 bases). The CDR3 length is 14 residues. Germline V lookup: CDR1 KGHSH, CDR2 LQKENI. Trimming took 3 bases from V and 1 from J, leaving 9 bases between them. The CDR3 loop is CASSPTEWNTEAFF. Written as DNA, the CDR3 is TGTGCCAGCTCACCGACAGAATGGAACACTGAAGCTTTCTTT.

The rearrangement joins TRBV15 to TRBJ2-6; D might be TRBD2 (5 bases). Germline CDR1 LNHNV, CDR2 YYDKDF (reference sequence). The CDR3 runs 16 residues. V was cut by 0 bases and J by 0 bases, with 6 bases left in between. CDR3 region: CATSRDRGSGANVLTF. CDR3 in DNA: TGTGCCACCAGCAGAGATCGGGGCTCTGGGGCCAACGTCCTGACTTTC.

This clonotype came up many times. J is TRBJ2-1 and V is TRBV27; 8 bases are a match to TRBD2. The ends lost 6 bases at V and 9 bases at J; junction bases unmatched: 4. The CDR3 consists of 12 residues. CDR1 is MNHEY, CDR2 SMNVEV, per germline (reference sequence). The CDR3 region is CASSREGGEQFF. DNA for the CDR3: TGTGCCAGCAGCCGGGAGGGTGGTGAGCAGTTCTTC.

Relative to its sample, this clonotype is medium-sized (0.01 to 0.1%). CDR3 loop: CASSLVGTLAQDEQFF. The CDR3 nucleotides read TGTGCCAGCAGTTTAGTTGGGACTCTGGCCCAGGATGAGCAGTTCTTC. This chain links TRBV28 with TRBJ2-1; tentatively, D is TRBD2 (6 bases). The CDR3 sequence is 16 residues long. Germline V gene sequence: CDR1 MDHEN, CDR2 SYDVKM. Trimming left V 2 bases short and J 8 bases short, with 19 bases between.

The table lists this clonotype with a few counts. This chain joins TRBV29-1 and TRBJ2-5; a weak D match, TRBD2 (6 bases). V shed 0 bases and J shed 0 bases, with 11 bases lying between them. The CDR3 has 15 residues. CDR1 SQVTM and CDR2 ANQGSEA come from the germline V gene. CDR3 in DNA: TGCAGCGTTGAAGATAGGGGCGGGGACCAAGAGACCCAGTACTTC. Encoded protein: CSVEDRGGDQETQYF.

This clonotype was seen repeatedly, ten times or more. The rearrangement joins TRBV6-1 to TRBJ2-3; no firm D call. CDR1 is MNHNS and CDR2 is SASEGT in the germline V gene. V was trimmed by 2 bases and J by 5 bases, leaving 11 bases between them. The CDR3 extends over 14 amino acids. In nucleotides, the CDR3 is TGTGCCAGCAGTGAACGAGCTGGGGTAGATACGCAGTATTTT. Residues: CASSERAGVDTQYF.

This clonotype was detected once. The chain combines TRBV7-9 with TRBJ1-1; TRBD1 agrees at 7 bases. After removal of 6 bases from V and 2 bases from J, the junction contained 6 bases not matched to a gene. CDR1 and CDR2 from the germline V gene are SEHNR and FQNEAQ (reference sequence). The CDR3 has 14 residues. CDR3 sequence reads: CASRGQTLNTEAFF. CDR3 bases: TGTGCCAGCAGGGGACAGACACTTAACACTGAAGCTTTCTTT.

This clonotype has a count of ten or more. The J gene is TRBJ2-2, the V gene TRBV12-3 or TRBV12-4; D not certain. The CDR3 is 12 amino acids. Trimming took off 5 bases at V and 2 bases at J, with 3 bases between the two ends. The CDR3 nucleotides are TGTGCCAGCAGTGGTAACACCGGGGAGCTGTTTTTT. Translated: CASSGNTGELFF.

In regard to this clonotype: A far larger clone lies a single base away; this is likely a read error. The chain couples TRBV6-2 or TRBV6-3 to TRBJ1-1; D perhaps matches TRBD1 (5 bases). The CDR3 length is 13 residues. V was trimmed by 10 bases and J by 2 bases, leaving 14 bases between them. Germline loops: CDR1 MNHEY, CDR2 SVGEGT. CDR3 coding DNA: TGTGCCATCCGTGGGAGGGACAACACTGAAGCTTTCTTT. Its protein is CAIRGRDNTEAFF.

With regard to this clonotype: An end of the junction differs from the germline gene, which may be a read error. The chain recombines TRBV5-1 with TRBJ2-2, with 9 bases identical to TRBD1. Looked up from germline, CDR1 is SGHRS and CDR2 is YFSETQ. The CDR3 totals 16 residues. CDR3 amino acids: CASGLDGTGLPGELFF. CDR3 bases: TGCGCCAGCGGCTTGGACGGGACAGGGTTGCCCGGGGAGCTTTTTTTT.